Sequencing of this T cell receptor (beta chain) was carried out in a study of diagnostic markers for celiac disease (dated by TCRdb to 2018 to 2021). CDR1 and CDR2, per the germline V gene (reference sequence), are GTSNPN and SVGIG. Taken from cysteine to phenylalanine, the CDR3 has 12 residues. The entry carries no DNA sequence. The sequencer was an Illumina MiSeq. Following reprocessing of the reads by TCRdb, the data hold one row per CDR3 protein sequence and no DNA is available. This sample's table contains about 6,000 distinct CDR3 sequences. 5.9% of the sample lies in the top ten. Comments on this clonotype: The specificity of this receptor is unknown.

This TCR derives from a human donor. This table probably holds off-target reads from a library built for another chain. The rearranged chain carries TRBV30 and TRBJ2-3. Sequenced material: either unsorted cells or a sorted T cell fraction (not recorded which). CDR3 region: CAWSVPPVTQYF.